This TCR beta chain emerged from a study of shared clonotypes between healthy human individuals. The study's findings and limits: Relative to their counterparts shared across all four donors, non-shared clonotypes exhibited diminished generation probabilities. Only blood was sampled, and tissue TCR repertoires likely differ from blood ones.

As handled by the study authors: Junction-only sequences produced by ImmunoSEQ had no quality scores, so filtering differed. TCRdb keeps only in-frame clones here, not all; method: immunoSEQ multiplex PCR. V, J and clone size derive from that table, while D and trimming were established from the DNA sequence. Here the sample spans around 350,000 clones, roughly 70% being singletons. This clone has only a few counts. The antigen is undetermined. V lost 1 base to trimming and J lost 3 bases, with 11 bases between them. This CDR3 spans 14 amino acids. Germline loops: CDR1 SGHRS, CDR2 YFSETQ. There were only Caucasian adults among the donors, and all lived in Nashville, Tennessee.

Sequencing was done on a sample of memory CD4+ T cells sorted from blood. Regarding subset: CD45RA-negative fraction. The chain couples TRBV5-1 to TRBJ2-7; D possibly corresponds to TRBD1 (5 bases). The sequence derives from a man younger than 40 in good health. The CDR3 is CASSLQHDSYEQYF. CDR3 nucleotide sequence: TGCGCCAGCAGCTTGCAACACGACAGCTACGAGCAGTACTTC.